Shown below are 10 T cell receptor beta chains from a single sample sequenced in a study of blood T cell repertoires in COVID-19. The table came from immunoSEQ multiplex PCR; TCRdb's copy has only in-frame clones and leaves some out. In the table there are 130,000 to 150,000 clones, 70% to 90% of which are singletons. Sequencing used peripheral blood. Every receptor here comes from a woman aged 60 to 75 with COVID-19, enrolled during active disease.

There are a few counts of this clone. The chain is built from TRBV19 and TRBJ2-3; 16 nucleotides agree with TRBD2. CDR1 is LNHDA, CDR2 SQIVND, per germline (reference sequence). The length of the CDR3 is 17 residues. V lost 10 bases, J lost 7 bases, and 14 bases stayed unmatched. This CDR3 is CATSSGTSGGVIHTQYF. The CDR3 nucleotides are TGTGCCACCTCCTCCGGGACTAGCGGGGGGGTAATACATACGCAGTATTTT.

This clone has a single count. The J gene is TRBJ1-2, the V gene TRBV5-6, with 7 bases identical to TRBD1. This CDR3 comprises 14 residues. Germline CDR1 SGHDT, CDR2 YYEEEE. The V and J ends lost 1 base and 8 bases, in that order; junction bases with no gene match: 8. The CDR3 region has the DNA TGTGCCAGCAGCTTGCCACAGGGGTTTCAGGGCTACACCTTC. Encoded protein: CASSLPQGFQGYTF.

This clone was seen a few times. The chain employs TRBV10-3 and TRBJ1-1; TRBD1 aligns across 8 bases. CDR1 is ENHRY, CDR2 SYGVKD, per germline. This CDR3 is 12 amino acids long. V shed 6 bases and J 7 bases; nucleotides not matched to a gene: 4. In DNA form, the CDR3 reads TGTGCCATCAGCTACGGGACAGGTGAAGCTTTCTTT. This sequence encodes CAISYGTGEAFF.

This clone has a single count. V and J are TRBV18 and TRBJ2-1, with D possibly matching TRBD1 (6 bases). The CDR3 covers 15 residues. Germline V gene lookup returns CDR1 KGHSH and CDR2 LQKENI. Trimming stripped 3 bases from V and 3 bases from J, with 12 bases between. CDR3 in DNA: TGTGCCAGCTCACCGTTGGGGGCTAGCTACAATGAGCAGTTCTTC. As protein: CASSPLGASYNEQFF.

This sequence joins TRBV2 and TRBJ2-7; the match to TRBD1 covers 7 bases. Trimming at V came to 0 bases and at J to 3 bases, leaving 5 bases not matched to a gene. In germline, CDR1 is SNHLY, CDR2 FYNNEI. The CDR3 consists of 15 residues. The CDR3 nucleotides read TGTGCCAGCAGTGAAGCCGGGACAGCCCTCTACGAGCAGTACTTC. This encodes CASSEAGTALYEQYF.

This clone was found a few times. CDR3 protein: CAWRTRDRANTGELFF. CDR3 nucleotide sequence: TGTGCCTGGAGGACCCGGGACAGGGCGAACACCGGGGAGCTGTTTTTT. The genes are TRBV30 and TRBJ2-2; 9 bases agree with TRBD1. The J segment lost 0 bases and the V segment lost 3 bases, leaving 5 bases of the junction unmatched. This CDR3 contains 16 residues. CDR1 and CDR2 from the germline V gene are GTSNPN and SVGIG (reference sequence).

The CDR3 here is CASSVSGAFSYNEQFF. As DNA, the CDR3 is TGTGCCAGCAGCGTAAGCGGGGCCTTCTCCTACAATGAGCAGTTCTTC. The chain links TRBV9 to TRBJ2-1; 7 bases fit TRBD2. The CDR3 is 16 residues long. The V and J ends lost 1 base and 0 bases, in that order; junction bases with no gene match: 4. CDR1 is SGDLS, CDR2 YYNGEE, per germline.

V is TRBV7-2 and J is TRBJ2-1, with D tentatively TRBD1 (5 bases). Trimming removed 6 bases from V and 1 base from J, with 13 bases in between. The V gene's germline CDR1 is SGHTA and CDR2 FQGNSA. This CDR3 is built from 15 residues. CDR3 DNA: TGTGCCAGCAGGATTAAAGGGGTGTCCTACAATGAGCAGTTCTTC. Amino acids: CASRIKGVSYNEQFF.

This clone was seen once. The chain is built from TRBV11-3 and TRBJ2-7, with TRBD1 identical over 11 bases. Per germline, CDR1 SGHNT and CDR2 YENEEA. After removal of 5 bases from V and 1 base from J, the junction contained 4 bases not matched to a gene. The CDR3 loop spans 15 amino acids. The CDR3 here is CASSLGQGASYEQYF. CDR3 DNA: TGTGCCAGCAGCCTCGGACAGGGGGCGTCCTACGAGCAGTACTTC. Full variable domain (missing parts from reference TRBV11-3 and TRBJ2-7): EAGVVQSPRYKIIEKKQPVAFWCNPISGHNTLYWYLQNLGQGPELLIRYENEEAVDDSQLPKDRFSAERLKGVDSTLKIQPAELGDSAVYLCASSLGQGASYEQYFGPGTRLTVT.

The chain uses TRBV3-1 (or the pseudogene TRBV3-2) and TRBJ1-4; tentative D call: TRBD1 (6 bases). Germline CDR1 LGHDT, CDR2 YNNKEL (reference sequence). The CDR3 totals 17 residues. V was shortened by 0 bases and J by 7 bases, with 18 bases between the two germline ends. The CDR3 spells CASSQDHRYRVVEKLFF. CDR3 nucleotide sequence: TGTGCCAGCAGCCAAGATCACCGCTACAGGGTGGTTGAAAAACTGTTTTTT.